This T cell receptor (beta chain) originates from a study of blood T cell repertoires in COVID-19. Across the whole study: COVID-19 samples collected from the United States, Italy and Spain covered acute and convalescent phases. Sample material is recorded as cDNA or gDNA derived from T cells, B-cell-depleted T cells, or PBMCs.

Authors' analysis steps: Estimates of nucleated cell counts were drawn from the amplification of reference gene primers. Here immunoSEQ multiplex PCR was the method, and the copy in TCRdb shows in-frame clones only, minus some. The DNA was the basis for D and trimming; V, J and clone size are from that table. The sample lists fewer than 150,000 clones, around 81% seen once, with 10% to 11% in the top ten. Sequencing input: peripheral blood. The clonotype comes from a human donor in a cohort sampled during active COVID-19.

CDR3 in amino acids: CASSRAEGGNTGELFF. DNA for the CDR3: TGTGCCAGCAGCCGGGCGGAAGGGGGGAACACCGGGGAGCTGTTTTTT. The chain couples TRBV7-8 to TRBJ2-2, with TRBD1 as a possible D gene (6 bases). Germline loops: CDR1 SGHVS, CDR2 FQNEAQ. The V gene lost 5 bases and the J gene lost 1 base, with 14 bases spanning the gap. The CDR3 consists of 16 residues.